This T cell receptor beta chain was profiled in a study of early T cells in non-severe SARS-CoV-2 infection. Across the study: The chains were unpaired, and the sequenced material was bulk RNA from unsorted whole blood.

In its sample, this clonotype was seen a few times. The antigen remains unidentified. The TCR library protocol was used to attach unique molecular identifiers. These identifiers were attached to individual cDNA molecules. TCRdb reprocessed the 5' RACE reads with MiXCR, giving one entry per CDR3 protein. The sample includes roughly 56,000 distinct CDR3 sequences, almost 9.5% of them seen just once. The study, taken as a whole, reports: Matching against VDJdb likely underestimated virus-specific expansions, favoring anti-spike CD8.

With 6 bases removed from V and 6 bases from J, the gap between germline ends came to 17 bases. The CDR3 sequence is 14 residues long. Germline CDR1 and CDR2: MNHEY and SVGEGT. Material: whole blood. This receptor was obtained from an adult who was a healthcare worker with PCR-confirmed SARS-CoV-2 infection or an uninfected control (not recorded which). V usage is TRBV6-2 or TRBV6-3 and J usage is TRBJ1-1, with a possible D match to TRBD1 (6 bases). The CDR3 is CASRRPTGRSEAFF. The DNA of the CDR3 is TGTGCCAGCAGGCGCCCAACAGGGCGTTCTGAAGCTTTCTTT.